Listed here is a single TCR beta chain. Its target is not known. The sample belongs to a study of OX40 agonist ivuxolimab in advanced cancers. Study-wide background: Patients got intravenous ivuxolimab at 0.01 to 10 mg/kg every 2 weeks. Overall study results and limits: Expanded clones were, on average, more numerous among CD8+ T cells than CD4+. Some of the lowest clonal expansion was seen in partial responders at 0.1-3.0 mg/kg.

The CDR3 is made up of 13 amino acids. Trimming shortened V by 2 bases and J by 3 bases, and 8 bases separated the two germline ends. Looked up from germline, CDR1 is MDHEN and CDR2 is SYDVKM. Data came from immunoSEQ multiplex PCR; TCRdb stores just in-frame clones and leaves some out. The sample holds about 41,000 clones, 70% to 90% seen once. Blood sampling was done at baseline, cycle 4 day 1, and cycle 7 day 1. The source is an adult with an advanced solid tumor such as melanoma, head and neck, liver or kidney cancer. The V call is TRBV28, the J call TRBJ2-7, with unresolved D. The source was CD4+ or CD8+ T cells sorted from blood, collected in a trial of the OX40 agonist ivuxolimab. The CDR3 DNA reads TGTGCCAGCAGTTTAGCAGCTGACTACGAGCAGTACTTC. Translated, it gives CASSLAADYEQYF.